The clone carrying this T cell receptor (beta chain) was detected many times. Its antigen is not known. Germline V CDR1 and CDR2: SNHLY, FYNNEI. The CDR3 totals 13 residues. V was clipped by 3 bases and J by 8 bases; unmatched bases: 4. The data were obtained in a study of T cell repertoires in cytomegalovirus infection. For the study at large: Public signatures in TCR beta pointed to CMV infection and matching HLA type.

TCRdb ran MiXCR on the reads and lists one entry per CDR3 protein. The sample contains some 220,000 distinct CDR3 sequences, 6% to 8% of which appear only once. The study, taken as a whole, reports: The study found HLA-C-restricted CMV-specific TCR beta clonotypes dominating the ex vivo response. The study identified carriers of CMV plus the relevant HLA from cumulative public TCR beta family frequency.

This TCR came from a human donor in good health (CMV status not recorded). Some clones in this sample may be carry-over from other donors' samples. Material for sequencing was PBMCs. The chain joins TRBV2 to TRBJ1-2; TRBD1 agrees at 9 bases. The DNA of the CDR3 is TGTGCCAGCAGTGAGGGGGACAGGGACGGCTACACCTTC. The encoded protein is CASSEGDRDGYTF.